Below are 6 T cell receptor beta chains sequenced from a single sample in a study of beta chain features in type 1 diabetes. Whole-study findings and limits: The study found moderately but significantly shorter TCRB CDR3s in all four CD4+ subsets of Type 1 diabetes patients.

Their specific antigens are unknown. The investigators reverse transcribed all of the isolated RNA, so they sequenced expressed TCRB transcripts. Only in-frame clones appear in the TCRdb table, and some are missing; sequencing was by immunoSEQ multiplex PCR. This table holds some 350,000 clones, 8.5% to 10% found once. Sequencing was performed on central memory CD4+ T cells from blood. These receptors were collected from a man under 40 with type 1 diabetes.

This clone was picked up a small number of times. The chain carries TRBV7-2 and TRBJ2-7, with D perhaps matching TRBD1 (6 bases). There are 15 residues in the CDR3. V was cut by 3 bases and J by 3 bases, with 15 bases left in between. From germline, CDR1 is SGHTA and CDR2 FQGNSA. The CDR3 loop is CASSFLPGRGYEQYF. The CDR3 DNA reads TGTGCCAGCAGCTTCCTTCCGGGCAGGGGCTACGAGCAGTACTTC.

The DNA of the CDR3 is TGTGCCAGCAGCTTAGGACGGGGCCTCAGCACAGATACGCAGTATTTT. Translated: CASSLGRGLSTDTQYF. This sequence joins TRBV11-1 and TRBJ2-3; either TRBD1 or TRBD2 may supply D (5 bases each). Trimming stripped 1 base from V and 0 bases from J, with 11 bases between. This CDR3 spans 16 amino acids. Germline V gene lookup returns CDR1 SGHAT and CDR2 FQDESV (reference sequence).

The J gene is TRBJ2-1, the V gene TRBV19, with TRBD1 matching over 9 bases. The germline V gene has CDR1 LNHDA and CDR2 SQIVND (reference sequence). J was trimmed by 7 bases and V by 5 bases; bases with no gene match: 9. There are 15 residues in the CDR3. This CDR3 reads CASSSRDREVNEQFF. The CDR3 DNA sequence: TGTGCCAGTAGTTCCCGGGACAGGGAGGTGAATGAGCAGTTCTTC. The whole variable domain, remainder taken from reference TRBV19 and TRBJ2-1, is DGGITQSPKYLFRKEGQNVTLSCEQNLNHDAMYWYRQDPGQGLRLIYYSQIVNDFQKGDIAEGYSVSREKKESFPLTVTSAQKNPTAFYLCASSSRDREVNEQFFGPGTRLTVL.

As concerns this clone: This same CDR3 is encoded by further DNA sequences in the sample. The chain employs TRBV29-1 and TRBJ2-5; no reliable D call. The CDR3 contains 11 residues. The germline V and J ends were trimmed by 7 bases and 1 base, with 7 bases remaining between them. CDR1 and CDR2 (germline): SQVTM, ANQGSEA. CDR3 sequence (DNA): TGCAGCGCTGGACCCCAAGAGACCCAGTACTTC. Protein product: CSAGPQETQYF. Full variable domain (outside the CDR3, taken from reference TRBV29-1 and TRBJ2-5): SAVISQKPSRDICQRGTSLTIQCQVDSQVTMMFWYRQQPGQSLTLIATANQGSEATYESGFVIDKFPISRPNLTFSTLTVSNMSPEDSSIYLCSAGPQETQYFGPGTRLLVL.

This clone has a handful of counts. This chain links TRBV29-1 with TRBJ2-7; 10 positions agree with TRBD1. Germline-derived CDR1 and CDR2 are SQVTM and ANQGSEA. The CDR3 is made up of 12 amino acids. With 7 bases clipped from V and 6 bases from J, the junction kept 6 bases outside the gene matches. This chain's CDR3 is CSGGTGETEQYF. The CDR3 DNA is TGCAGCGGGGGGACAGGGGAAACCGAGCAGTACTTC.

This clone occurred many times. The rearrangement joins TRBV5-4 to TRBJ1-1; D is uncertain. CDR1 is SGHNT, CDR2 YYREEE, per germline (reference sequence). Trimming took 0 bases from V and 1 from J, leaving 4 bases between them. The CDR3 has 13 residues. CDR3 DNA sequence: TGTGCCAGCAGCTTGGCGGCGAACACTGAAGCTTTCTTT. This codes for CASSLAANTEAFF. Full variable domain (outside the CDR3, taken from reference TRBV5-4 and TRBJ1-1): ETGVTQSPTHLIKTRGQQVTLRCSSQSGHNTVSWYQQALGQGPQFIFQYYREEENGRGNFPPRFSGLQFPNYSSELNVNALELDDSALYLCASSLAANTEAFFGQGTRLTVV.